This T cell receptor beta chain came from a study of OX40 agonist ivuxolimab in advanced cancers. At the level of the study: Patients received the agonistic anti-OX40 (CD134) antibody ivuxolimab.

With respect to this clone: Its antigen remains unidentified.

Patients were excluded for autoimmune disease history or systemic immunosuppression. The CDR3 extends over 16 amino acids. The trim removed 4 bases at V and 0 bases at J, leaving 5 bases unmatched. The germline V gene encodes CDR1 MNHEY and CDR2 SMNVEV (reference sequence). The data were produced by immunoSEQ multiplex PCR, yet TCRdb's version contains in-frame clones alone and is incomplete. The sample holds over 30,000 clones, 89% seen once. Study results and limitations: The study found that CD8+ T cells averaged more expanded clones than CD4+.

The chain employs TRBV27 and TRBJ2-1, with TRBD2 matching over 8 bases. The source is an adult with an advanced solid tumor such as melanoma, head and neck, liver or kidney cancer. The starting material was CD4+ or CD8+ T cells sorted from blood, obtained in a trial of the OX40 agonist ivuxolimab. As DNA, the CDR3 is TGTGCCAGCAGTTCCACCGGGACTAGCTCCTACAATGAGCAGTTCTTC. Protein: CASSSTGTSSYNEQFF.